This TCR beta chain was captured by sequencing in a study of OX40 agonist ivuxolimab in advanced cancers. Study summary: Patients received intravenous ivuxolimab every 2 weeks at 0.01 to 10 mg/kg.

This CDR3 region has 18 residues. Blood was sampled at baseline, cycle 4 day 1, and cycle 7 day 1. Using immunoSEQ multiplex PCR, the repertoire was profiled, and TCRdb retains in-frame clones only, with some absent. The table has under 95,000 clones, approximately 88% seen once. The source material was CD4+ or CD8+ T cells sorted from blood, sampled in a trial of the OX40 agonist ivuxolimab. The chain combines TRBV21-1 with TRBJ1-5; the table's D call TRBD1 went unverified against the DNA. TRBV21-1 is assigned pseudogene status. This clonotype was obtained from an adult with an advanced solid tumor such as melanoma, head and neck, liver or kidney cancer. CDR3 amino acids: CASSKNSPPGQSNQPQHF. The CDR3 nucleotides are TGTGCCAGCAGCAAAAATTCCCCCCCGGGACAGAGCAATCAGCCCCAGCATTTT.